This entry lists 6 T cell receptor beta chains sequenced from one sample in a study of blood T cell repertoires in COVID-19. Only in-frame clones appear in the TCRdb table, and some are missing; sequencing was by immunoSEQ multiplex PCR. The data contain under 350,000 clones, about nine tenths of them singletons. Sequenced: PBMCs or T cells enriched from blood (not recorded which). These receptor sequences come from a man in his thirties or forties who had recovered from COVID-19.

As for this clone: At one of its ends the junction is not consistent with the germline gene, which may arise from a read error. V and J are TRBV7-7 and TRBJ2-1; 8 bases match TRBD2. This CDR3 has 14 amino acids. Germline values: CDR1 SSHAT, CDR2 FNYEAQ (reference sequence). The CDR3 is CASSQLGLAAEQFF. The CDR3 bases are TGTGCTAGCAGCCAGTTAGGACTAGCAGCTGAGCAGTTCTTC.

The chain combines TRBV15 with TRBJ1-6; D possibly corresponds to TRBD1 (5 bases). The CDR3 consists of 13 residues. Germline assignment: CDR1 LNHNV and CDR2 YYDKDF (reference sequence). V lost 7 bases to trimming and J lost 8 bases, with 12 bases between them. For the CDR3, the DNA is TGTGCCACCAAGTACCCGGGGGATTCACCCCTCCACTTT. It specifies CATKYPGDSPLHF. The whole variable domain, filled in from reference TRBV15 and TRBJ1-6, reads DAMVIQNPRYQVTQFGKPVTLSCSQTLNHNVMYWYQQKSSQAPKLLFHYYDKDFNNEADTPDNFQSRRPNTSFCFLDIRSPGLGDTAMYLCATKYPGDSPLHFGNGTRLTVT.

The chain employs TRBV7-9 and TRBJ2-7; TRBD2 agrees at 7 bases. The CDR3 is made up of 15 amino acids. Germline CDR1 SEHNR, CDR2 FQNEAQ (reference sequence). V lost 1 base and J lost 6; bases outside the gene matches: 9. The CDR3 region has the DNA TGTGCCAGCAGCTTAGTCTCGGGACCGGGGGGCGAGCAGTACTTC. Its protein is CASSLVSGPGGEQYF.

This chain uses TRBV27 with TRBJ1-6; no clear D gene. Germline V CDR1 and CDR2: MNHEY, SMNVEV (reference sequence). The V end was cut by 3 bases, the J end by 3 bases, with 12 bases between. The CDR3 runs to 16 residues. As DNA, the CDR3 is TGTGCCAGCAGTTTCCTCGATCCCTACTATAATTCACCCCTCCACTTT. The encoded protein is CASSFLDPYYNSPLHF.

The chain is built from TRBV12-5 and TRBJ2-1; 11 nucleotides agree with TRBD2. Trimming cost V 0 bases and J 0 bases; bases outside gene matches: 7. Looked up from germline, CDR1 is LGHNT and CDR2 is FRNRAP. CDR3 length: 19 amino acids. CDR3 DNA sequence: TGTGCTAGTGGTTTGGTAGTAGCGGGAGGGCCGAGCTCCTACAATGAGCAGTTCTTC. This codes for CASGLVVAGGPSSYNEQFF.

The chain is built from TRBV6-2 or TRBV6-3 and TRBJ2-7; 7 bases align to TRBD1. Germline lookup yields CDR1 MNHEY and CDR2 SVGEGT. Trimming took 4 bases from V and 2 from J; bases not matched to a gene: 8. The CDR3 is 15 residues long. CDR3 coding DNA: TGTGCCAGCAGTTCATCCGGGACAGTCACCTACGAGCAGTACTTC. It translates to CASSSSGTVTYEQYF.